This T cell receptor beta chain appears in the sequencing data of a study of CD8 T cells in Susac syndrome. Study outcomes and limitations: As the study acknowledged, the number of individuals in its TCR sequencing and HLA analysis was relatively small.

With regard to this clonotype: Its matching antigen is unknown.

The CDR3 totals 13 residues. Random hexamers were used to reverse transcribe roughly 0.45 to 1 ug of RNA. Amplification of TCR beta CDR3 was carried out by immunoSEQ multiplex PCR, which covered 54 Vbeta and 13 Jbeta segments. Using its own MiXCR run on the immunoSEQ multiplex PCR reads, TCRdb lists one record per CDR3 protein. The table includes 130,000 or so distinct CDR3 sequences, approximately 79% detected once. The rearrangement uses TRBV21-1 and TRBJ1-5; the table assigns TRBD1, which was not confirmed against the DNA. TRBV21-1 is assigned pseudogene status. The receptor's source is a human donor with multiple sclerosis. The sample comprised CD8+ T cells from PBMCs. CDR3 in amino acids: CASSRDSYQPQHF. The DNA of the CDR3 is TGTGCCAGCAGCAGGGACAGTTATCAGCCCCAGCATTTT.